Listed below are T cell receptor beta chains from one sample, sequenced in a study of T-cell reconstitution after alpha-beta-depleted transplantation in children. TCRdb re-called the PCR reads through MiXCR, storing one row per CDR3 protein. Here the sample spans about 260,000 distinct CDR3 sequences, roughly 8.2% being singletons. The sample here was PBMCs, mostly from graft donor cells, taken 180 days after TCRalphabeta/CD19-depleted stem cell transplant. These receptors all come from a male patient aged 5 to 17 who had a stem cell transplant for acute lymphoblastic leukemia, so the T cells may come from the graft donor. CDR3s leave out the opening cysteine and the closing phenylalanine or tryptophan.

cdr3_aa	v_call
SARDQREGTDTQY	TRBV20-1
ASSRIALAGGDTQY	TRBV5-1
ASRLGGWGTEAF	TRBV11-2
SATQNTGELF	TRBV20-1
ASSGQRDNSPLH	TRBV5-1
ASSQVNRGDYEQY	TRBV4-3
SVPGLAFAEQY	TRBV20-1
ASSLEATATGAPLH	TRBV11-2
ASRLQGPGSNEQF	TRBV12-3/TRBV12-4
ASRPGYTEAF	TRBV12-3/TRBV12-4
ASSQAGAGEKLF	TRBV14
ASSPGLAESSYEQY	TRBV27
ASSESGGIGQPQH	TRBV25-1
AISVGTGPTDTQY	TRBV10-3
ASSQAPGLVVNNEQF	TRBV4-1
ASSLARDRGYQETQY	TRBV5-6
SATHGRKSSYEQY	TRBV20-1
ASSQDLGTEKWKILAKNIQY	TRBV4-1
ASSLGVLAAYEQY	TRBV5-1
ASSHPGPRVNEQF	TRBV7-2
ASSPPYATNEKLF	TRBV7-9
ASSIVSSEEQF	TRBV19
SAGGQRDQPQH	TRBV20-1
ASSQGQGANEKLF	TRBV4-2
AIKGPGNTIY	TRBV10-3
ASSWPGTATYGYSNQPQH	TRBV5-1
ARGPGLLGSDTQY	TRBV4-1
ASRWTVNTEAF	TRBV7-9
ASSQVVSGGANTGELF	TRBV4-3
SARDAAVENTGELF	TRBV20-1
ATSPRAPGGNEKLF	TRBV15
ASSLSGGAPY	TRBV12-3/TRBV12-4
ASSLSLGGSENTIY	TRBV5-1
ASTPISGRADYEQY	TRBV2
ASTMAGGLDEQF	TRBV6-2/TRBV6-3
ASSLQGTGANVLT	TRBV28
ASSQARGQETQY	TRBV4-2